This TCR beta chain was sequenced in a study of Ad26.COV2.S vaccination and SARS-CoV-2 variants. Germline CDR1 reads LNHDA; CDR2 reads SQIVND (reference sequence). The CDR3 is made up of 14 amino acids. Some clones are missing from TCRdb's copy, which holds only in-frame ones; the method was immunoSEQ multiplex PCR. Among about 350,000 clones listed, about 90% were seen once. About this clone: The target antigen is unknown. One junction end disagrees with the germline gene, perhaps due to a read error.

Overall study findings and caveats: Spike-specific TCR breadth was greater in vaccine than placebo recipients. Researchers reported similar non-spike TCR breadth in vaccine and placebo recipients. Following vaccination, spike-specific CD8+ and CD4+ T cell responses reportedly exhibited substantial breadth. Total T cell responses may have been underestimated by the TCR breadth and depth analyses.

The rearrangement joins TRBV19 to TRBJ1-2, with 7 bases that match TRBD1. This TCR was sampled from a human donor who had recovered from COVID-19. The starting material was peripheral blood, obtained after recovery from COVID-19. The CDR3: CASSTAPGQKDSYF. The CDR3 DNA is TGTGCCAGTAGTACGGCCCCGGGACAGAAAGATTCCTACTTC.